This T cell receptor (beta chain) emerged from a study of blood T cell repertoires in COVID-19. Sequencing used immunoSEQ multiplex PCR; TCRdb keeps in-frame clones, though not all of them. The data show 210,000 or so clones, with about nine tenths seen just once and 3.1% held by the top ten. The CDR3 is 13 amino acids. Germline assignment: CDR1 SQVTM and CDR2 ANQGSEA. J was trimmed by 1 base and V by 4 bases; bases with no gene match: 4. This receptor was identified in a woman aged 45-65 years in a cohort exposed to, infected with or recovered from COVID-19 (not recorded which). The chain links TRBV29-1 to TRBJ2-7, with 7 bases fitting TRBD1. Sequencing input: PBMCs or T cells enriched from blood (not recorded which). CDR3: CSVGAGGSYEQYF. In nucleotides, the CDR3 is TGCAGCGTTGGGGCAGGGGGATCCTACGAGCAGTACTTC.